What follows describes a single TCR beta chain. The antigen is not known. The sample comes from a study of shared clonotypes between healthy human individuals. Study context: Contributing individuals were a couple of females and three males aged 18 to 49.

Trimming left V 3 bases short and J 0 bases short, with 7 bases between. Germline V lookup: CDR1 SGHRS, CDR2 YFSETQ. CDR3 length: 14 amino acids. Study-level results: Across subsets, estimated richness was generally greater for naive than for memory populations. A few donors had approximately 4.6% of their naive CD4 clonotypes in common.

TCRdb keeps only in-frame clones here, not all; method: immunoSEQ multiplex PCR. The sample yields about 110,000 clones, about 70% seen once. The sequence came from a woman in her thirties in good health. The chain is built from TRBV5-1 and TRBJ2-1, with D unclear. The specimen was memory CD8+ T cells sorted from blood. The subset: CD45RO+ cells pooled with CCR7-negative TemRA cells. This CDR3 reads CASSYWDSYNEQFF. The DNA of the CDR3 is TGCGCCAGCAGCTACTGGGACTCCTACAATGAGCAGTTCTTC.